This T cell receptor beta chain was found in a study of cytomegalovirus exposure and HLA in healthy donors. Trimming cost V 1 base and J 6 bases, with 10 bases left between them. The germline V gene encodes CDR1 SGHRS and CDR2 YFSETQ. CDR3 length: 13 amino acids. The PCR contained 60 Vbeta and 13 Jbeta primers. The method was immunoSEQ multiplex PCR; TCRdb's version includes in-frame clones alone and lacks a portion of them. The sample lists about 180,000 clones, 70% to 85% occurring once. Sequenced input: PBMCs. The rearrangement joins TRBV5-1 to TRBJ1-2; D is unresolved. The clonotype comes from a young man in good health and CMV-seronegative. CDR3 in amino acids: CASSLTQLNGYTF. DNA for the CDR3: TGCGCCAGCAGCTTGACACAGCTTAATGGCTACACCTTC.